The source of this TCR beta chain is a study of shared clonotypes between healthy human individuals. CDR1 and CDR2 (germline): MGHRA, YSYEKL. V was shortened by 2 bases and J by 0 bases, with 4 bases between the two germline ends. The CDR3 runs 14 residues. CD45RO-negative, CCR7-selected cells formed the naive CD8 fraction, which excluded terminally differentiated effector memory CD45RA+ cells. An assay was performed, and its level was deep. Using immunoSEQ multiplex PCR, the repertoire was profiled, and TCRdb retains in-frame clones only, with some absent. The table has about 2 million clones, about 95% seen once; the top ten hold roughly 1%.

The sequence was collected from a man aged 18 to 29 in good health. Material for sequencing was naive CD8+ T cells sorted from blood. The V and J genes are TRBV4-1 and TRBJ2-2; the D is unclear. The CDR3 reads CASSQRSNTGELFF. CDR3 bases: TGCGCCAGCAGCCAAAGATCGAACACCGGGGAGCTGTTTTTT.